Listed below are T cell receptor beta chains from one sample, sequenced in a study of CD8+CD57+ T cells in acquired aplastic anemia. TCRdb recomputed calls from the reads with MiXCR, one row per CDR3 protein. In the table there are 100,000 to 150,000 distinct CDR3 sequences, over 45% of which are singletons. Sequenced input: sorted CD4+, CD8+, or CD8+CD57+ T cells (not recorded which) from PBMCs. The receptors were gathered from a human donor in good health, serving as a control. The CDR3 runs from the conserved cysteine through the conserved F or W. D genes are given only for firm matches. Only some rows state a clone size, as once, few, many or a class for expanded clones.

V: TRBV9; D: TRBD2; size: -; J: TRBJ2-5; DNA: TGTGCCAGCAGCGGGACTAGCGGGGGACAAGAGACCCAGTACTTC; CDR3: CASSGTSGGQETQYF
V: TRBV15; D: -; size: many; J: TRBJ2-1; DNA: TGTGCCACCAGCAGAGGATCTTCCGGCTACAATGAGCAGTTCTTC; CDR3: CATSRGSSGYNEQFF
V: TRBV15; D: -; size: many; J: TRBJ1-2; DNA: TGTGCCACCAGCAGAGATTACGACAGCTACTATGGCTACACCTTC; CDR3: CATSRDYDSYYGYTF
V: TRBV19; D: -; size: few; J: TRBJ1-1; DNA: TGTGCCAGTATAAGGGCGATGAACACTGAAGCTTTCTTT; CDR3: CASIRAMNTEAFF
V: TRBV29-1; D: -; size: many; J: TRBJ2-2; DNA: TGCAGCGTTGATACTAGCTACACCGGGGAGCTGTTTTTT; CDR3: CSVDTSYTGELFF
V: TRBV6-1; D: -; size: -; J: TRBJ1-6; DNA: TGTGCCAGCAGGTCGGCCTGGAATTCACCCCTCCACTTT; CDR3: CASRSAWNSPLHF
V: TRBV2; D: -; size: many; J: TRBJ1-2; DNA: TGTGCCAGCGTGGGACTTAACTATGGCTACACCTTC; CDR3: CASVGLNYGYTF
V: TRBV19; D: -; size: many; J: TRBJ2-3; DNA: TGTGCCAGTAGCACTCGTGAGAAGGCGGGCACAGATACGCAGTATTTT; CDR3: CASSTREKAGTDTQYF
V: TRBV6-1; D: -; size: -; J: TRBJ2-5; DNA: TGTGCCAGCAGCCGGCCCAGTCTACAAGAGACCCAGTACTTC; CDR3: CASSRPSLQETQYF
V: TRBV5-4; D: -; size: many; J: TRBJ1-2; DNA: TGTGCCAGCAGCTTGGAACCGGGGGCGAGAGCCTATGGCTACACCTTC; CDR3: CASSLEPGARAYGYTF
V: TRBV25-1; D: TRBD2; size: -; J: TRBJ2-5; DNA: TGTGCCAGCAGTGAATATCGGCTAGCGGGGGGGCCTCAAGAGACCCAGTACTTC; CDR3: CASSEYRLAGGPQETQYF
V: TRBV6-1; D: -; size: -; J: TRBJ2-1; DNA: TGTGCCAGCAGGTCCTATAGCGTCGGGGAGAATGAGCAGTTCTTC; CDR3: CASRSYSVGENEQFF
V: TRBV18; D: -; size: few; J: TRBJ1-3; DNA: TGTGCCAGCTCACCAGCAGGCTCTGGAAACACCATATATTTT; CDR3: CASSPAGSGNTIYF
V: TRBV19; D: -; size: many; J: TRBJ2-3; DNA: TGTGCCAGTACCTCACACAGGGATAGCACAGATACGCAGTATTTT; CDR3: CASTSHRDSTDTQYF
V: TRBV25-1; D: -; size: -; J: TRBJ2-3; DNA: TGTGCCAGCAGTGACGGAGCCGCAGATACGCAGTATTTT; CDR3: CASSDGAADTQYF
V: TRBV11-1; D: TRBD1; size: -; J: TRBJ1-6; DNA: TGTGCCAGCAGCGCCCGGACAGGGATCGGTGTGAATTCACCCCTCCACTTT; CDR3: CASSARTGIGVNSPLHF
V: TRBV20-1; D: TRBD2; size: -; J: TRBJ2-3; DNA: TGCAGTGCTAGCAGCGGGATAAGGGCAGATACGCAGTATTTT; CDR3: CSASSGIRADTQYF
V: TRBV2; D: -; size: -; J: TRBJ2-2; DNA: TGTGCCAGCGCCCCCCCTGGAAGGGGCACCGGGGAGCTGTTTTTT; CDR3: CASAPPGRGTGELFF
V: TRBV7-8; D: -; size: few; J: TRBJ1-2; DNA: TGTGCCAGCAGCTTAGTGATAGGGGGTGACTATGGCTACACCTTC; CDR3: CASSLVIGGDYGYTF
V: TRBV15; D: -; size: -; J: TRBJ2-7; DNA: TGTGCCACCAGCAGACAGTTCTACGAGCAGTACTTC; CDR3: CATSRQFYEQYF
V: TRBV12-5; D: -; size: -; J: TRBJ1-5; DNA: TGTGCTAGTGGTTTGGGTCCCAATCAGCCCCAGCATTTT; CDR3: CASGLGPNQPQHF
V: TRBV5-5; D: TRBD1; size: many; J: TRBJ1-1; DNA: TGTGCCAGCAGCTTGCTAAACAGGGGCACTGAAGCTTTCTTT; CDR3: CASSLLNRGTEAFF
V: TRBV7-2; D: TRBD2; size: once; J: TRBJ2-5; DNA: TGTGCCAGCAGCTCCGGGACTAGCGGGGGAACCCAGTACTTC; CDR3: CASSSGTSGGTQYF
V: TRBV5-1; D: -; size: many; J: TRBJ1-2; DNA: TGCGCCAGCACCCATACCTCGGACAGCCTCTATGGCTACACCTTC; CDR3: CASTHTSDSLYGYTF
V: TRBV2; D: -; size: many; J: TRBJ2-7; DNA: TGTGCTAGCAGGGCCCAGGGGATCTCCTACGAGCAGTACTTC; CDR3: CASRAQGISYEQYF
V: TRBV6-4; D: -; size: once; J: TRBJ1-5; DNA: TGTGCCAGCAGTGTAAGGGGCTATAGCAATCAGCCCCAGCATTTT; CDR3: CASSVRGYSNQPQHF
V: TRBV18; D: -; size: many; J: TRBJ1-1; DNA: TGTGCCAGCTCATATGGACAGAACACTGAAGCTTTCTTT; CDR3: CASSYGQNTEAFF
V: TRBV4-3; D: -; size: few; J: TRBJ2-3; DNA: TGCGCCAGCAGCCTCCGAGTCTCTCTAGCAGATACGCAGTATTTT; CDR3: CASSLRVSLADTQYF
V: TRBV20-1; D: TRBD2; size: -; J: TRBJ2-1; DNA: TGCAGTGCTGGAGTAGCGGGGGGCGGGAATGAGCAGTTCTTC; CDR3: CSAGVAGGGNEQFF
V: TRBV7-2; D: -; size: once; J: TRBJ2-7; DNA: TGTGCCAGCAGCTTAGGAGGCACCGAGCAGTACTTC; CDR3: CASSLGGTEQYF
V: TRBV10-3; D: TRBD2; size: -; J: TRBJ2-3; DNA: TGTGCCGCCATCCGGGGACTAGCAGCAGATACGCAGTATTTT; CDR3: CAAIRGLAADTQYF
V: TRBV11-2; D: TRBD1; size: many; J: TRBJ2-5; DNA: TGTGCCAGCAGCACCAGGACAGGGGCTGTGTACCAAGAGACCCAGTACTTC; CDR3: CASSTRTGAVYQETQYF
V: TRBV24-1; D: TRBD1; size: few; J: TRBJ2-5; DNA: TGTGCCACCAGTGAGGCGACAGGGGGCTTACAAGAGACCCAGTACTTC; CDR3: CATSEATGGLQETQYF
V: TRBV7-9; D: TRBD1; size: -; J: TRBJ1-2; DNA: TGTGCCACCGGGACAGGGGCTAACTATGGCTACACCTTC; CDR3: CATGTGANYGYTF
V: TRBV10-3; D: TRBD2; size: -; J: TRBJ2-7; DNA: TGTGCCATCAGCGGGGGACTAGCGGGGGGCGAGCAGTACTTC; CDR3: CAISGGLAGGEQYF
V: TRBV20-1; D: TRBD1; size: many; J: TRBJ1-5; DNA: TGCAGTGCTAGAGACGAACAGGGGAGCAATCAGCCCCAGCATTTT; CDR3: CSARDEQGSNQPQHF
V: TRBV7-6; D: -; size: -; J: TRBJ1-1; DNA: TGTGCCAGCAGCGATAACGAGCTACATGAAGCTTTCTTT; CDR3: CASSDNELHEAFF